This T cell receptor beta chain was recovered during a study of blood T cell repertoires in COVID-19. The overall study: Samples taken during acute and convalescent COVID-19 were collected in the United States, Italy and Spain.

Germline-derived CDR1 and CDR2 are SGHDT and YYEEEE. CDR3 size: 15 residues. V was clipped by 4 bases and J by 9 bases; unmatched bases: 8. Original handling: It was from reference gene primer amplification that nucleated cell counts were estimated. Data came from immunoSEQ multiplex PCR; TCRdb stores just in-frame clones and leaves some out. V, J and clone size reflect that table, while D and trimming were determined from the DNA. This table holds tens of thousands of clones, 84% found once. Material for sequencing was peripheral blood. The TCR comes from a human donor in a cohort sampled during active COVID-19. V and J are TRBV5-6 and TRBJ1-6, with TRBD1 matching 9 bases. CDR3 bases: TGTGCCAGCAGCCCAATCACAGGGGGCCCTTCACCCCTCCACTTT. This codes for CASSPITGGPSPLHF. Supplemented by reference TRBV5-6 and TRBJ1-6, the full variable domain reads DAGVTQSPTHLIKTRGQQVTLRCSPKSGHDTVSWYQQALGQGPQFIFQYYEEEERQRGNFPDRFSGHQFPNYSSELNVNALLLGDSALYLCASSPITGGPSPLHFGNGTRLTVT.